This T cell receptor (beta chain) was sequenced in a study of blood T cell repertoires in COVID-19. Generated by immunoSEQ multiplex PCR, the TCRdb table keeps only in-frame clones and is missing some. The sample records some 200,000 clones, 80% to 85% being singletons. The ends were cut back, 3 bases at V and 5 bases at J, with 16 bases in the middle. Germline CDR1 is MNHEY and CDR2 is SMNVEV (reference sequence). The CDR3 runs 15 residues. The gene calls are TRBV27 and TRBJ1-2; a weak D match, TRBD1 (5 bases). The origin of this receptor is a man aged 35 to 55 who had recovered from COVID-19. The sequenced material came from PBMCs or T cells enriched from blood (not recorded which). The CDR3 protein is CASSFLGRGTYGYTF. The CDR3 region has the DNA TGTGCCAGCAGTTTCCTGGGAAGGGGCACTTATGGCTACACCTTC.